One sample yielded the 15 T cell receptor beta chains listed below, sequenced in a study of control samples from healthy donors and cancer patients. Data came from immunoSEQ multiplex PCR; TCRdb stores just in-frame clones and leaves some out. The profile shows about 79,000 clones, 80% to 95% of them singletons. Sequenced: PBMCs. The receptors were sampled from a woman between 35 and 50 years old with lung cancer.

The chain links TRBV7-9 to TRBJ1-1; perhaps TRBD1 as D (5 bases). Germline CDR1 SEHNR, CDR2 FQNEAQ (reference sequence). Trimming removed 0 bases from V and 0 bases from J, with 11 bases in between. The CDR3 sequence is 16 residues long. For the CDR3, the DNA is TGTGCCAGCAGCTTAGCGAGTGGCAGGGTGAACACTGAAGCTTTCTTT. Translation gives CASSLASGRVNTEAFF.

The rearrangement joins TRBV4-1 to TRBJ2-5; a possible D gene is TRBD1 (6 bases). The CDR3 loop spans 15 amino acids. V was clipped by 2 bases and J by 9 bases, with 19 bases between them. Per the germline V gene, CDR1 is MGHRA and CDR2 is YSYEKL. The CDR3 DNA reads TGCGCCAGCAGCCAATCACTCTTTCTAGGGGGTTCCCAGTACTTC. This encodes CASSQSLFLGGSQYF.

The V gene is TRBV3-1 (or the pseudogene TRBV3-2), the J gene TRBJ1-2; TRBD1 aligns across 8 bases. Losses at the gene ends were 3 bases for V and 7 bases for J; bases not matched to a gene: 7. Germline-derived CDR1 and CDR2 are LGHDT and YNNKEL (reference sequence). This CDR3 is built from 14 residues. CDR3 sequence (DNA): TGTGCCAGCAGCCAGGCGGACAGGGCTGGTGGCTACACCTTC. Translation gives CASSQADRAGGYTF.

The V gene is TRBV11-2, the J gene TRBJ2-5, with 12 bases lining up with TRBD2. V lost 5 bases and J lost 1; bases outside the gene matches: 11. CDR1 is SGHAT, CDR2 FQNNGV, per germline. The CDR3 covers 18 residues. The CDR3 region is CASSLLRGLAGRQETQYF. In nucleotides, the CDR3 is TGTGCCAGCAGCCTCTTACGCGGACTAGCGGGGCGCCAAGAGACCCAGTACTTC.

The rearrangement links TRBV29-1 to TRBJ1-1, with D tentatively TRBD1 (5 bases). The CDR3 has 12 amino acids. Germline CDR1 SQVTM, CDR2 ANQGSEA. Trimming removed 4 bases from V and 4 bases from J, with 10 bases in between. The CDR3 protein is CSVGGGGTEAFF. The CDR3 region has the DNA TGCAGCGTTGGCGGGGGTGGCACTGAAGCTTTCTTT.

Comments on this clone: Relative to the germline gene, one junction end is altered; a read error may explain this. This chain uses TRBV15 with TRBJ1-5; tentatively, D is TRBD1 (6 bases). The CDR3 loop spans 18 amino acids. The germline V gene has CDR1 LNHNV and CDR2 YYDKDF (reference sequence). The CDR3 sequence is CATSGDWGGQRGNQPQHF. In DNA form, the CDR3 reads TGTGCCACCAGCGGAGACTGGGGAGGACAGAGGGGCAATCAGCCCCAGCATTTT. Full variable domain (rest looked up from reference TRBV15 and TRBJ1-5): DAMVIQNPRYQVTQFGKPVTLSCSQTLNHNVMYWYQQKSSQAPKLLFHYYDKDFNNEADTPDNFQSRRPNTSFCFLDIRSPGLGDTAMYLCATSGDWGGQRGNQPQHFGDGTRLSIL.

The chain links TRBV24-1 to TRBJ1-5, with D tentatively TRBD1 (5 bases). V lost 8 bases and J lost 5, with 12 bases in between. CDR1 KGHDR and CDR2 SFDVKD come from the germline V gene. The CDR3 is made up of 13 amino acids. CDR3 sequence: CATTSGWDQPQHF. The CDR3 nucleotides are TGTGCCACCACTTCAGGGTGGGATCAGCCCCAGCATTTT.

This clone was recorded once. The V call is TRBV9, the J call TRBJ1-5; D might be TRBD1 (5 bases). Germline loops: CDR1 SGDLS, CDR2 YYNGEE. Trimming left V 5 bases short and J 4 bases short, with 25 bases between. The CDR3 totals 18 residues. The CDR3, as DNA: TGTGCCAGCAGGGATCCCCCTACCGGGACGGCATGGAATCAGCCCCAGCATTTT. Amino acids: CASRDPPTGTAWNQPQHF.

This clone was seen just once. This chain connects TRBV7-9 to TRBJ2-2; D ambiguous. V dropped 5 bases and J dropped 1 base, with 14 bases sitting between them. CDR3 size: 16 residues. Germline values: CDR1 SEHNR, CDR2 FQNEAQ (reference sequence). CDR3 in amino acids: CASSAHQVGNTGELFF. The CDR3 nucleotides read TGTGCCAGCAGCGCCCATCAGGTCGGGAACACCGGGGAGCTGTTTTTT.

This rearrangement joins TRBV24-1 to TRBJ2-6; tentatively, D is TRBD1 (6 bases). This CDR3 spans 17 amino acids. The germline gives CDR1 KGHDR, CDR2 SFDVKD. The V gene lost 3 bases and the J gene lost 0 bases, with 11 bases spanning the gap. Written as DNA, the CDR3 is TGTGCCACCAGTGATCCCCAGGACAGCTCTGGGGCCAACGTCCTGACTTTC. It translates to CATSDPQDSSGANVLTF.

The CDR3 DNA follows: TGTGCCAGCAGCTGGGACCGGGGGGGCTACACCTTC. Translated: CASSWDRGGYTF. The chain carries TRBV7-9 and TRBJ1-2; tentative D call: TRBD1 (5 bases). This CDR3 has 12 residues. Per germline, CDR1 SEHNR and CDR2 FQNEAQ (reference sequence). V shed 4 bases and J shed 8 bases, with 11 bases lying between them.

Here the CDR3 reads CASSPRGPGGEQFF. DNA for the CDR3: TGTGCCAGCAGCCCCAGGGGCCCTGGGGGTGAGCAGTTCTTC. The genes are TRBV11-1 and TRBJ2-1, with D possibly TRBD1 on 6 matching bases. Trimming pared 5 bases from V and 9 bases from J, leaving 17 bases between. Germline V gene sequence: CDR1 SGHAT, CDR2 FQDESV (reference sequence). The CDR3 extends over 14 amino acids.

The chain combines TRBV15 with TRBJ1-5; unclear D gene. The CDR3 has 14 amino acids. Trimming removed 0 bases at V and 7 bases at J, with 10 bases between. Germline V lookup: CDR1 LNHNV, CDR2 YYDKDF (reference sequence). The CDR3 region is CATSRDVTLQPQHF. For the CDR3, the DNA is TGTGCCACCAGCAGAGATGTCACACTCCAGCCCCAGCATTTT.

The chain uses TRBV5-6 and TRBJ2-1; D unresolved. Trimming took off 4 bases at V and 2 bases at J, with 13 bases between the two ends. This CDR3 has 15 residues. Germline V gives CDR1 SGHDT, CDR2 YYEEEE. CDR3 protein: CASSLLISPYNEQFF. CDR3 DNA: TGTGCCAGCAGCCTACTTATTAGCCCCTACAATGAGCAGTTCTTC.

V is TRBV6-2 or TRBV6-3 and J is TRBJ2-7, with TRBD2 identical over 11 bases. CDR1 and CDR2 from the germline V gene are MNHEY and SVGEGT. J gave up 2 bases and V 5 bases, and 8 bases lay outside the gene matches. This CDR3 spans 16 amino acids. CDR3 in amino acids: CASSRPPGLAAYEQYF. In nucleotides, the CDR3 is TGTGCCAGCAGTCGTCCCCCGGGACTAGCGGCCTACGAGCAGTACTTC.